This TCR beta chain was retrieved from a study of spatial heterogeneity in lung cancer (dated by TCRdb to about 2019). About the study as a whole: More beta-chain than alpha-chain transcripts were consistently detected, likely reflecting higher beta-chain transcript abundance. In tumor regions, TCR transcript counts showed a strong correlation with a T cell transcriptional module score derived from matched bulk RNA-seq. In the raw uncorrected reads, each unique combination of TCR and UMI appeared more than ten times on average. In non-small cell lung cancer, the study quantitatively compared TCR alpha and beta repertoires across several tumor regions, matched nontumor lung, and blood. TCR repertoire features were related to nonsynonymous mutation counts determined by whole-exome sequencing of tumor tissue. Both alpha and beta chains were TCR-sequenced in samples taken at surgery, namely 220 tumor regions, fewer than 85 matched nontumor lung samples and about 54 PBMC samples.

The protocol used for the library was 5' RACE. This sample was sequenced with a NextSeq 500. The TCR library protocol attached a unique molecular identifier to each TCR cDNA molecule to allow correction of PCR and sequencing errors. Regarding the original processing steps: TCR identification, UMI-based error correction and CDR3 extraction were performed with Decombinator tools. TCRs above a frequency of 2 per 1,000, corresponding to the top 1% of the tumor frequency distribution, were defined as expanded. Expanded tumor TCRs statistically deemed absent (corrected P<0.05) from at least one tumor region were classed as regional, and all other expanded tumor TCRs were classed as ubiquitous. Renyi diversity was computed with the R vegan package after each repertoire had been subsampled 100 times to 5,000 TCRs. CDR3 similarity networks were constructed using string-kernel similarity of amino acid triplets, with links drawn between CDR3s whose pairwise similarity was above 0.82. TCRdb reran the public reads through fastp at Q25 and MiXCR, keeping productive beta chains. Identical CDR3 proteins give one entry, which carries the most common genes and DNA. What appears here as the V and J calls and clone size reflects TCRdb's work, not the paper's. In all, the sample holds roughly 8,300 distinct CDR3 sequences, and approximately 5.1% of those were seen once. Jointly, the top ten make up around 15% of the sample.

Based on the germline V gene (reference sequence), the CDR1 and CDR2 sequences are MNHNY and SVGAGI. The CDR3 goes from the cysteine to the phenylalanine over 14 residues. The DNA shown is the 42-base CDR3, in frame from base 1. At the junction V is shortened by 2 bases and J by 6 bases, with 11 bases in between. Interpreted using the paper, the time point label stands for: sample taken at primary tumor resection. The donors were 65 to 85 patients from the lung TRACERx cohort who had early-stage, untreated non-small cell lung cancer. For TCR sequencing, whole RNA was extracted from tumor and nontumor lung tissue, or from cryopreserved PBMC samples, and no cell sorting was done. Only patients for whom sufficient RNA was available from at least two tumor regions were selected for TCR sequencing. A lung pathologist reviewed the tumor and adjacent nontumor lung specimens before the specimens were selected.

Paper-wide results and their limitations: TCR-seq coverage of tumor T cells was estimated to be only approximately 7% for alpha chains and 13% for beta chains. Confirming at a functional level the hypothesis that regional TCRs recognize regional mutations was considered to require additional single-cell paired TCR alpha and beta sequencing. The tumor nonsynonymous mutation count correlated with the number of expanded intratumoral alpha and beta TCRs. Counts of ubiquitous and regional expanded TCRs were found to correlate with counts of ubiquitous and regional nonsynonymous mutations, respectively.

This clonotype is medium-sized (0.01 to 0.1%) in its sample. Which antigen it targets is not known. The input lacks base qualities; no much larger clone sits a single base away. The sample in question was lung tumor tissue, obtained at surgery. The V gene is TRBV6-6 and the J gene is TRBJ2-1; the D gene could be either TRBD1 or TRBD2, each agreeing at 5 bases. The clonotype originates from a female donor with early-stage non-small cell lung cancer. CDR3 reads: CASSYTAGTNEQFF. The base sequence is TGTGCCAGCAGTTACACCGCCGGGACCAATGAGCAGTTCTTC.